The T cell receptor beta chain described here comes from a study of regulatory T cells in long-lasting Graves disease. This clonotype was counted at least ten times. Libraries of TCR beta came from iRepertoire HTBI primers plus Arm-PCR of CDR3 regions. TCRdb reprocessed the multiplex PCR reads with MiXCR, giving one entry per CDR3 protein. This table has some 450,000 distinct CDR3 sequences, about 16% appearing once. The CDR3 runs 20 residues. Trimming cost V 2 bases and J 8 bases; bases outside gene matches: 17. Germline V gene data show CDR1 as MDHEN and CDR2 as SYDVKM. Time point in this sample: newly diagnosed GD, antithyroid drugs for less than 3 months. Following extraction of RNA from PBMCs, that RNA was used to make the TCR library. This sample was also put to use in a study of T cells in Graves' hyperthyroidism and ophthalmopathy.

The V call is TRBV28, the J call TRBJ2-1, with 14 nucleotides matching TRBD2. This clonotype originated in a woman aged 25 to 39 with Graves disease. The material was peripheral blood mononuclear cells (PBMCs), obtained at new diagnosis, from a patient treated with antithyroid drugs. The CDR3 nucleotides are TGTGCCAGCAGTTTAAGGAACAGAAATGGACTAGCGGGAGGACGCGATGAGCAGTTCTTC. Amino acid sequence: CASSLRNRNGLAGGRDEQFF.